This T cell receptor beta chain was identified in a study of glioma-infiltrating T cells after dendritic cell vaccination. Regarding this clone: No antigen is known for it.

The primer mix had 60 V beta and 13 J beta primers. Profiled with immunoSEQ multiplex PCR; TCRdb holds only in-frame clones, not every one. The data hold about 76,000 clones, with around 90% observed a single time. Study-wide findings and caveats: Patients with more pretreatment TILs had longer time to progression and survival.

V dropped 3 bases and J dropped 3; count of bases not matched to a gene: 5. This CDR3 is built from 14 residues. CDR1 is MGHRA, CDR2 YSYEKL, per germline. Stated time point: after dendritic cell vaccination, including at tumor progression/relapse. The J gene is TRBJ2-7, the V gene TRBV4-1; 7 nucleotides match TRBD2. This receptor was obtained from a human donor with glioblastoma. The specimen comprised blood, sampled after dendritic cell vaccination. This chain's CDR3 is CASSQPSGYYEQYF. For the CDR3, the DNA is TGCGCCAGCAGCCAGCCTAGCGGTTACTACGAGCAGTACTTC.